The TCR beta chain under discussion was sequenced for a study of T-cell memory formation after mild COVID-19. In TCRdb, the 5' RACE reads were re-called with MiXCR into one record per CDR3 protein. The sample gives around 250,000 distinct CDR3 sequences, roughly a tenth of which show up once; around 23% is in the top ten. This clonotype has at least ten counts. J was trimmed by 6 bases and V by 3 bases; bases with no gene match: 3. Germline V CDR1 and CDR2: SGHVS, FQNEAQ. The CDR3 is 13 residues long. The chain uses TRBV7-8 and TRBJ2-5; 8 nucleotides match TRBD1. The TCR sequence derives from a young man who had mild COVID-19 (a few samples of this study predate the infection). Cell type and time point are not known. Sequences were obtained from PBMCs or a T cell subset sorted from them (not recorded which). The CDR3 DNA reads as TGTGCCAGCAGCTTTGGACAGGGAAAGACCCAGTACTTC. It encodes CASSFGQGKTQYF.